The sequence of this T cell receptor (beta chain) was determined in a study of human T cells and chemical hapten exposure. As for the study in general: Weekly diphenylcyclopropenone doses were given to patients' scalps across the approximately 24-week study. Chiefly female patients presented with alopecia areata, totalis or universalis. Study results and limitations: High-frequency TCRs, those above 1 in 1000, stayed the same after DPC sensitization.

MiXCR, run by TCRdb on the RACE reads, gives a single entry per CDR3 protein. The data hold tens of thousands of distinct CDR3 sequences, with 9.8% observed a single time. A remark on this clonotype: Its antigen is not known. The junction and the germline gene differ at one end; a read error may be behind it.

The length of the CDR3 is 14 residues. CDR1 and CDR2 (germline): ENHRY, SYGVKD. Specified time point: patch test 1, 2 weeks after DPC sensitization. Treatment given: therapeutic diphenylcyclopropenone sensitization with weekly scalp DPC. The V call is TRBV10-3, the J call TRBJ1-5, with a possible D match to TRBD1 (6 bases). The sample here was whole blood, taken in connection with sensitization to the hapten diphenylcyclopropenone (DPC). This receptor was identified in a woman aged 40 to 55 with alopecia areata. Some clones in this sample may be carry-over from other donors' samples. This CDR3 is CAIGSGQFNQHQHF. The DNA for the CDR3 is TGTGCCATCGGCTCAGGACAGTTCAATCAGCACCAGCATTTT.